This TCR beta chain was profiled in a study of shared clonotypes between healthy human individuals. CDR1 and CDR2 (germline): LNHDA, SQIVND (reference sequence). The length of the CDR3 is 15 residues. The V segment lost 4 bases and the J segment 5 bases; nucleotides outside the gene matches: 3. Clones were read by immunoSEQ multiplex PCR, and TCRdb kept only the in-frame ones, dropping some. The table records around 1,100,000 clones, approximately 75% of them present only once. Regarding the study as a whole: Generally, estimated richness proved larger in naive subsets than it did in memory subsets. The naive CD4 repertoires of a handful of donors were compared, and about 5% of clonotypes were shared.

On this clone itself: The target antigen is unknown.

The clonotype comes from a young man in good health. Some clones in this sample may be carry-over from other donors' samples. Input material: memory CD4+ T cells from PBMCs. Subset of the sample: CD45RA-negative fraction. The chain is built from TRBV19 and TRBJ2-2; 11 bases are a match to TRBD1. CDR3 region: CASSTGQGATGELFF. The DNA of the CDR3 is TGTGCCAGTAGTACCGGACAGGGGGCAACCGGGGAGCTGTTTTTT.